This T cell receptor beta chain was obtained from a study of blood T cells in healthy people across ages. General study results and limits: Donors of long life had a larger count of naive CD4+ cells and greater diversity than aged donors. No one knew whether donors had CMV, which possibly confounded expanded clonotype changes.

Germline assignment: CDR1 LGHNA and CDR2 YSLEER. This CDR3 is 12 amino acids long. The V end lost 0 bases, the J end lost 6 bases, and 4 bases lay between the germline ends. This clonotype was seen a handful of times. Its specificity is not known. For the second PCR, which ran for about 6 to 12 cycles, a sample-barcoded 5' primer and a J-beta primer mix were used. TCRdb reprocessed the 5' RACE reads via MiXCR and lists one record per CDR3 protein. The data hold roughly 700,000 distinct CDR3 sequences, with 49% observed a single time. Each individual donor underwent a draw of ten milliliters of peripheral blood.

This rearrangement joins TRBV4-3 to TRBJ2-3; D ambiguous. The sequence derives from a woman in her fifties or sixties in good health. Sequenced material: blood. CDR3 DNA sequence: TGCGCCAGCAGCCAAGATTGGGATACGCAGTATTTT. Protein product: CASSQDWDTQYF.